This T cell receptor beta chain originates from a study of blood T cells in healthy people across ages. CDR3 length: 13 residues. Looked up from germline, CDR1 is SSHAT and CDR2 is FNYEAQ (reference sequence). Then a second PCR, running about 7 to 11 cycles, was carried out with a sample-barcoded 5' primer and a J-beta primer mix. TCRdb ran MiXCR on the 5' RACE reads and lists one entry per CDR3 protein. The sample yields 800,000 to 950,000 distinct CDR3 sequences, 25% to 30% seen once. Note on this clonotype: One end of the junction fails to match germline, which may point to a read error.

These data are also associated with another study on T cells of mothers and their children. That source adds: The overlap seen between related mothers and children slightly exceeded that of unrelated pairs, though not significantly.

The sequenced sample consisted of blood. This rearrangement joins TRBV7-7 to TRBJ2-1; D may be TRBD1 or TRBD2 (5 bases each). This sequence originates from a middle-aged woman in good health. The CDR3 sequence is CASSLGDANEQFF. CDR3 DNA sequence: TGTGCTAGCAGCTTAGGGGACGCCAATGAGCAGTTCTTC.